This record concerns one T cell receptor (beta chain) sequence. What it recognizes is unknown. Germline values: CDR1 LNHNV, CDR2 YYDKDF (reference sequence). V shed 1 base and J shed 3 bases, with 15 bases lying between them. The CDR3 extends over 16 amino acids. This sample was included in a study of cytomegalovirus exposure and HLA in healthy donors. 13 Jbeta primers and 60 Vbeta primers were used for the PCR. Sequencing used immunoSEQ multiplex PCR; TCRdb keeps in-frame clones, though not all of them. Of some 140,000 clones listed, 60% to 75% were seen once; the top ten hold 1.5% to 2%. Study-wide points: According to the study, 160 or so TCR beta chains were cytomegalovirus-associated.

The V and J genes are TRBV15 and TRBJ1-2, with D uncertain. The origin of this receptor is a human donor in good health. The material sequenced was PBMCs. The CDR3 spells CATSRGMGEWDYGYTF. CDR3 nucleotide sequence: TGTGCCACCAGCAGAGGGATGGGAGAATGGGACTATGGCTACACCTTC.